A single sample gave rise to the 14 T cell receptor beta chains below, sequenced in a study of a mutant IDH1 vaccine in newly diagnosed glioma. These receptors' antigens are unknown. The time point was: week 23, last vaccination. What each vaccine dose contained was 300 ug of mutant IDH1 20-mer peptide, accompanied by topical imiquimod. Sequencing was performed with immunoSEQ multiplex PCR; in TCRdb, only in-frame clones are kept and a portion is missing. The table includes 75,000 to 80,000 clones, around 85% detected once. The sample was PBMCs, taken from a glioma patient whose treatment included an IDH1 peptide vaccine. The origin of the receptors is a woman aged 45-59 years with glioma.

The rearrangement links TRBV7-9 to TRBJ2-7; 7 bases agree with TRBD1. Unmatched junction bases numbered 10, after V lost 5 bases and J lost 12 bases. The CDR3 has 12 residues. Germline CDR1 reads SEHNR; CDR2 reads FQNEAQ (reference sequence). The CDR3 nucleotides are TGTGCCAGCAGCCAAGACAGGGTCGGGCCGTACTTC. Amino acid sequence: CASSQDRVGPYF.

The gene calls are TRBV28 and TRBJ2-1; D ambiguous. CDR1 and CDR2 from the germline V gene are MDHEN and SYDVKM. CDR3 length: 12 amino acids. The ends were cut back, 2 bases at V and 10 bases at J, with 9 bases in the middle. The CDR3 loop is CASSLGLGEQFF. The CDR3 nucleotides are TGTGCCAGCAGTTTAGGGCTGGGGGAGCAGTTCTTC.

J is TRBJ2-7 and V is TRBV11-2; 10 nucleotides agree with TRBD2. Germline CDR1 SGHAT, CDR2 FQNNGV. The CDR3 covers 15 residues. After removal of 2 bases from V and 0 bases from J, the junction contained 1 base not matched to a gene. The CDR3 sequence is CASSLTSGISYEQYF. The CDR3, as DNA: TGTGCCAGCAGCTTAACTAGCGGGATCTCCTACGAGCAGTACTTC.

This chain joins TRBV27 and TRBJ2-7; TRBD1 matches 7 bases. The CDR3 extends over 13 amino acids. V was pared by 2 bases and J by 7 bases, with 5 bases of the junction left unmatched. Germline CDR1 and CDR2: MNHEY and SMNVEV (reference sequence). CDR3 protein: CASSLDRAGEQYF. CDR3 nucleotides: TGTGCCAGCAGTTTAGACAGGGCAGGAGAGCAGTACTTC.

This clone was found a few times. V gene TRBV28 combines with J gene TRBJ2-5; no reliable D call. Germline lookup yields CDR1 MDHEN and CDR2 SYDVKM. This CDR3 region has 14 residues. Trimming took off 3 bases at V and 1 base at J, with 9 bases between the two ends. CDR3 coding DNA: TGTGCCAGCAGTTTCCCGCCAGTCCAAGAGACCCAGTACTTC. This gives the protein CASSFPPVQETQYF.

The chain joins TRBV30 to TRBJ2-7; D is unclear. Trimming stripped 1 base from V and 1 base from J, with 2 bases between. The CDR3 is made up of 11 amino acids. CDR1 is GTSNPN, CDR2 SVGIG, per germline (reference sequence). This CDR3 reads CAWSGSYEQYF. Written as DNA, the CDR3 is TGTGCCTGGAGTGGGTCCTACGAGCAGTACTTC.

The chain combines TRBV5-1 with TRBJ1-2; a weak D match, TRBD1 (5 bases). CDR3 length: 18 residues. V was shortened by 0 bases and J by 0 bases, with 18 bases between the two germline ends. In germline, CDR1 is SGHRS, CDR2 YFSETQ. This CDR3 reads CASSLGVWQGLSNYGYTF. The CDR3 DNA follows: TGCGCCAGCAGCTTGGGGGTCTGGCAGGGCCTATCTAACTATGGCTACACCTTC.

The rearrangement joins TRBV4-2 to TRBJ2-3; 10 bases map to TRBD2. Trimming at V came to 1 base and at J to 5 bases, leaving 9 bases not matched to a gene. Germline V gene lookup returns CDR1 LGHNA and CDR2 YNFKEQ. The CDR3 contains 17 residues. CDR3 sequence (DNA): TGTGCCAGCAGCCAAGGCCTAACTAGCGGGAACGGAGATACGCAGTATTTT. Translation: CASSQGLTSGNGDTQYF.

The chain recombines TRBV18 with TRBJ1-4, with D tentatively TRBD1 (6 bases). This CDR3 has 15 amino acids. Germline CDR1 is KGHSH and CDR2 is LQKENI. V lost 6 bases and J lost 2, with 13 bases in between. CDR3 in amino acids: CASSQGIRTNEKLFF. The CDR3 DNA is TGTGCCAGCTCGCAGGGGATTCGCACTAATGAAAAACTGTTTTTT.

The gene calls are TRBV9 and TRBJ1-6; D remains unclear. Between the trimmed V and J ends, which lost 0 bases and 8 bases, there was a span of 18 bases. Per the germline V gene, CDR1 is SGDLS and CDR2 is YYNGEE. The CDR3 is 17 residues long. This chain's CDR3 is CASSVDPGSVVHSPLHF. The CDR3 coding sequence is TGTGCCAGCAGCGTAGACCCGGGCAGCGTCGTTCATTCACCCCTCCACTTT.

The chain recombines TRBV19 with TRBJ2-7; D perhaps matches TRBD2 (5 bases). Germline V gene lookup returns CDR1 LNHDA and CDR2 SQIVND (reference sequence). The CDR3 sequence is 13 residues long. Trimming left V 4 bases short and J 2 bases short, with 9 bases between. This CDR3 is CASSTTRAYEQYF. In nucleotides, the CDR3 is TGTGCCAGTAGTACTACTAGAGCCTACGAGCAGTACTTC.

The chain recombines TRBV7-9 with TRBJ1-2; no firm D call. The CDR3 length is 12 residues. Trimming stripped 1 base from V and 4 bases from J, with 4 bases between. Germline loops: CDR1 SEHNR, CDR2 FQNEAQ (reference sequence). The CDR3: CASSLDVYGYTF. The CDR3, as DNA: TGTGCCAGCAGCTTAGACGTCTATGGCTACACCTTC.

This clone was counted between two and nine times. V usage is TRBV19 and J usage is TRBJ2-1; 9 nucleotides align to TRBD2. Per the germline V gene, CDR1 is LNHDA and CDR2 is SQIVND (reference sequence). The CDR3 is made up of 15 amino acids. V was clipped by 1 base and J by 7 bases; unmatched bases: 5. The CDR3 sequence: CASSIGGRAGNEQFF. The CDR3 DNA follows: TGTGCCAGTAGTATAGGCGGGAGGGCCGGGAATGAGCAGTTCTTC.

The rearrangement uses TRBV11-3 and TRBJ2-1; 11 positions match TRBD2. V was clipped by 3 bases and J by 6 bases; unmatched bases: 4. CDR3 length: 15 amino acids. The germline V gene encodes CDR1 SGHNT and CDR2 YENEEA. This CDR3 reads CASSLGTSGANEQFF. The CDR3 bases are TGTGCCAGCAGCTTGGGGACTAGCGGAGCCAATGAGCAGTTCTTC. The whole variable domain, remainder taken from reference TRBV11-3 and TRBJ2-1, is EAGVVQSPRYKIIEKKQPVAFWCNPISGHNTLYWYLQNLGQGPELLIRYENEEAVDDSQLPKDRFSAERLKGVDSTLKIQPAELGDSAVYLCASSLGTSGANEQFFGPGTRLTVL.